Presented here are 2 T cell receptor beta chains from one specimen sequenced in a study of human T cells and chemical hapten exposure. A single record per CDR3 protein comes from TCRdb applying MiXCR to the RACE reads. This sample has 82,000 or so distinct CDR3 sequences; approximately 13% occur once, and the top ten carry roughly 5.7%. Indicated time point: patch test 3, about 24 weeks after DPC sensitization. The sample's treatment: therapeutic diphenylcyclopropenone sensitization with weekly scalp DPC. The sequencing here drew on whole blood, taken in connection with sensitization to the hapten diphenylcyclopropenone (DPC). The receptors come from a woman between 50 and 59 years old with alopecia areata. Some clones in this sample may be carry-over from other donors' samples.

V and J are TRBV4-2 and TRBJ2-7, with a weak D call TRBD2 (6 bases). V was clipped by 0 bases and J by 5 bases, with 14 bases between them. Looked up from germline, CDR1 is LGHNA and CDR2 is YNFKEQ. The CDR3 loop spans 15 amino acids. CDR3 coding DNA: TGTGCCAGCAGCCAAGATTGGATTAGCGGTGACGAGCAGTACTTC. Its protein product is CASSQDWISGDEQYF.

This clonotype was seen only a few times. The J gene is TRBJ1-5, the V gene TRBV19, with unresolved D. Germline CDR1 is LNHDA and CDR2 is SQIVND (reference sequence). Trimming removed 9 bases from V and 11 bases from J, with 11 bases in between. This CDR3 spans 10 amino acids. CDR3 loop: CASSGSAQHF. The CDR3 nucleotides are TGTGCCAGCAGCGGTTCGGCCCAGCATTTT.